This paragraph reports one T cell receptor (beta chain). Its antigen is unknown. The data belong to a study of T-cell memory formation after mild COVID-19. Study-wide points: CD4+ clones that contracted lay mainly in CM and EM; CD8+ ones lay in EMRA. The authors did not confirm SARS-CoV-2 specificity of second-wave clones peaking day 37. Clones that got smaller from day 15 to 85 had even CD4/CD8, while clones growing later tipped toward CD4+.

MiXCR was run by TCRdb on the 5' RACE reads, yielding one entry per CDR3 protein. The table has 200,000 to 300,000 distinct CDR3 sequences, 15% to 20% seen once; the top ten hold under 25%. The CDR3 extends over 11 amino acids. V lost 3 bases to trimming and J lost 6 bases, with 9 bases between them. The germline gives CDR1 DFQATT, CDR2 SNEGSKA (reference sequence). The clonotype was recovered from a man younger than 30 who had mild COVID-19 (a few samples of this study predate the infection). Cell type and time point are not known. The chain has TRBV20-1 and TRBJ2-7; D remains ambiguous. The source material was PBMCs or a T cell subset sorted from them (not recorded which). CDR3: CSARTSVEQYF. The CDR3 DNA reads as TGCAGTGCTAGGACTTCCGTCGAGCAGTACTTC.